This T cell receptor (beta chain) stems from a study of CD8 T cells in Susac syndrome. In the study overall: Intravenous immunoglobulin alone or corticosteroids were being given to patients with Susac syndrome at blood draw, unless they were therapy-naive.

Reverse transcription of roughly 0.45 to 1 ug RNA was performed with random hexamers. TCRdb ran MiXCR on the immunoSEQ multiplex PCR reads and lists one entry per CDR3 protein. Of 92,000 or so distinct CDR3 sequences listed, about 96% were seen once; the top ten hold about 0.65%. This clonotype appeared a few times. The CDR3 contains 12 residues. Germline assignment: CDR1 SEHNR and CDR2 FQNEAQ (reference sequence). Trimming removed 1 base from V and 4 bases from J, with 3 bases in between. V is TRBV7-9 and J is TRBJ2-3; D is unresolved. Source material: CD8+ T cells from PBMCs. The receptor was isolated from a human donor with Susac syndrome. CDR3 coding DNA: TGTGCCAGCAGCTTAGTCGCAGATACGCAGTATTTT. It is translated as CASSLVADTQYF.